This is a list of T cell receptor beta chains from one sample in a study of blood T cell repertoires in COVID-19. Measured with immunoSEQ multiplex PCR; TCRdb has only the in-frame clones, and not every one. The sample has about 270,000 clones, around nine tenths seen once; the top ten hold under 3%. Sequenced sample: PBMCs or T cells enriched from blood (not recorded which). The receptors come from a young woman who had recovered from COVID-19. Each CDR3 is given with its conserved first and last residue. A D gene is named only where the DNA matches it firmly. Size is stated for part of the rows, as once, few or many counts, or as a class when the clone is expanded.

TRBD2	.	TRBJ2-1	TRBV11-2	CASSLEWGLADSYNEQFF	TGTGCCAGCAGCTTAGAATGGGGACTAGCGGATTCCTACAATGAGCAGTTCTTC
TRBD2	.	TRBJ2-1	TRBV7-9	CASSRQERGTANEQFF	TGTGCCAGCAGCCGGCAGGAGCGGGGGACGGCCAATGAGCAGTTCTTC
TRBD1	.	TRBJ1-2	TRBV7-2	CASSTQTGTYGYTF	TGTGCCAGCAGCACCCAGACAGGGACTTACGGCTACACCTTC
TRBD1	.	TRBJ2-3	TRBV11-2	CASSAQGASGTQYF	TGTGCCAGCAGCGCACAGGGGGCTAGTGGAACGCAGTATTTT
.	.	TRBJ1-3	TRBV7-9	CASSPYAPSSGNTIYF	TGTGCCAGCAGCCCGTACGCCCCGAGCTCTGGAAACACCATATATTTT
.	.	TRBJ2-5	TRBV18	CASSPLSGIEKETQYF	TGTGCCAGCTCACCATTATCCGGGATAGAAAAAGAGACCCAGTACTTC
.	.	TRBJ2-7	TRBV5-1	CASSLAQNEQYF	TGCGCCAGCAGCTTGGCACAGAACGAGCAGTACTTC
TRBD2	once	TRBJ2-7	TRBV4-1	CASSQNDMWTSGMRGQYF	TGCGCCAGCAGCCAAAATGATATGTGGACTAGCGGGATGCGGGGGCAGTACTTC
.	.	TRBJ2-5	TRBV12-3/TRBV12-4	CASTISQGGTQYF	TGTGCCAGCACTATATCCCAGGGGGGGACCCAGTACTTC
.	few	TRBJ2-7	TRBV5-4	CASKEGGGVEQYF	TGTGCCAGCAAAGAAGGGGGTGGGGTCGAGCAGTACTTC
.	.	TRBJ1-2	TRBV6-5	CASSYLGGGEGYTF	TGTGCCAGCAGTTACTTAGGGGGGGGTGAAGGCTACACCTTC
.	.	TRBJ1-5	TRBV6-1	CASSETSNQPQHF	TGTGCCAGCAGTGAAACAAGCAATCAGCCCCAGCATTTT
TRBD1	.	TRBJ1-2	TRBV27	CASRNLGTGGFQDGYTF	TGTGCCAGCAGGAACCTAGGGACAGGGGGGTTTCAGGATGGCTACACCTTC
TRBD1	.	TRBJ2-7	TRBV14	CASSQRQGDSYEQYF	TGTGCCAGCAGCCAACGACAGGGGGACTCCTACGAGCAGTACTTC
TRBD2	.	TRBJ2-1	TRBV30	CAWMRLAGVNEQFF	TGTGCCTGGATGAGACTAGCGGGAGTCAATGAGCAGTTCTTC
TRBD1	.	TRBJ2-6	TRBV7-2	CASSFQGAPSGANVLTF	TGTGCCAGCAGCTTCCAGGGGGCCCCCTCTGGGGCCAACGTCCTGACTTTC
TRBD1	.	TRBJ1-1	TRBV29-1	CSVETGGQSTEAFF	TGCAGCGTTGAGACAGGGGGGCAATCGACTGAAGCTTTCTTT
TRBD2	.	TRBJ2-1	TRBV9	CASSERGAGTYNEQFF	TGTGCCAGCAGCGAAAGAGGAGCGGGGACCTACAATGAGCAGTTCTTC
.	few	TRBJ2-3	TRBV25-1	CASSEIAFTDTQYF	TGTGCCAGCAGTGAAATAGCGTTTACAGATACGCAGTATTTT
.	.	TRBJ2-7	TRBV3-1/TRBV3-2	CASSQLSSYEQYF	TGTGCCAGCAGCCAACTCAGCTCCTACGAGCAGTACTTC
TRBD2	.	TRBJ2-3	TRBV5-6	CASSAGLAGADTQYF	TGTGCCAGCAGCGCGGGACTAGCGGGAGCAGATACGCAGTATTTT
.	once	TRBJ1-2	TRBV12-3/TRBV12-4	CASGSGQVNGYTF	TGTGCCAGCGGCAGCGGGCAAGTGAATGGCTACACCTTC
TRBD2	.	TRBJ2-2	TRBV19	CASKGGSTGELFF	TGTGCCAGTAAGGGAGGGAGTACCGGGGAGCTGTTTTTT
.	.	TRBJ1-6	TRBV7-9	CASSLSRETGPLSSPLHF	TGTGCCAGCAGCCTTAGCCGTGAGACAGGCCCTTTAAGTTCACCCCTCCACTTT
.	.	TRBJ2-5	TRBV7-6	CASSPMTGLQETQYF	TGTGCCAGCAGCCCGATGACTGGCCTGCAAGAGACCCAGTACTTC
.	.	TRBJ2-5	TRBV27	CASSLRVNLGQQETQYF	TGTGCCAGCAGTTTACGGGTAAATTTAGGACAGCAAGAGACCCAGTACTTC
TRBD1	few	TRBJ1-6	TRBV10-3	CAISARTGPAALHF	TGTGCCATCAGTGCTAGGACAGGCCCAGCAGCCCTCCACTTT
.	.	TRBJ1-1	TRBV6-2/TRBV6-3	CASSVRTVTEAFF	TGTGCCAGCAGTGTCCGGACAGTTACTGAAGCTTTCTTT
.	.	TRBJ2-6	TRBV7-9	CASRDRGYLSGANVLTF	TGTGCCAGCAGGGACCGGGGTTACCTCTCTGGGGCCAACGTCCTGACTTTC
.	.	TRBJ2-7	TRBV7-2	CASSLAGKSYEQYF	TGTGCCAGCAGCTTAGCGGGCAAGTCCTACGAGCAGTACTTC
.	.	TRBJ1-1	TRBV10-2	CASQDTTEAFF	TGCGCCAGCCAGGACACCACTGAAGCTTTCTTT
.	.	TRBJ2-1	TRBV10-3	CAISDPGGVEGQFF	TGTGCCATCAGTGACCCTGGAGGGGTGGAGGGGCAGTTCTTC
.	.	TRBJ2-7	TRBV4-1	CASSQGVSYEQYF	TGCGCCAGCAGCCAAGGAGTCTCCTACGAGCAGTACTTC
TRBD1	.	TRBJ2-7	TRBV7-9	CASIPAPDRVITREQYF	TGTGCCAGCATCCCCGCCCCGGACAGGGTCATTACGCGGGAGCAGTACTTC
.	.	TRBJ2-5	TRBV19	CASSVGTQETQYF	TGTGCCAGTAGTGTCGGGACTCAAGAGACCCAGTACTTC
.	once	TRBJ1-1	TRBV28	CASSLPLTEAFF	TGTGCCAGCAGTTTACCCCTCACTGAAGCTTTCTTT
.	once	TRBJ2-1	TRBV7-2	CASSLERLNNEQFF	TGTGCCAGCAGCTTAGAGCGTCTAAACAATGAGCAGTTCTTC
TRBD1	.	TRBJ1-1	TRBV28	CASSFLTGQGLLVTEAFF	TGTGCCAGCAGTTTCTTGACCGGACAGGGTCTACTTGTGACTGAAGCTTTCTTT
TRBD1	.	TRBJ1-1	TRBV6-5	CASSQRTGGRTEAFF	TGTGCCAGCAGCCAACGAACAGGGGGCAGGACTGAAGCTTTCTTT
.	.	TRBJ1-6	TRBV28	CASSLFKAGSYNSPLHF	TGTGCCAGCAGTTTATTTAAGGCAGGCTCCTATAATTCACCCCTCCACTTT
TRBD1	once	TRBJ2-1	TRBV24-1	CATSATGENEQFF	TGTGCCACCAGTGCGACAGGGGAGAATGAGCAGTTCTTC
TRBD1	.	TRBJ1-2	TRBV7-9	CASSLATGGAYGYTF	TGTGCCAGCAGCTTAGCTACAGGGGGCGCCTATGGCTACACCTTC
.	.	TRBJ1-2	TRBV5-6	CASSEDSTYGYTF	TGTGCCAGCAGCGAAGACAGTACCTATGGCTACACCTTC
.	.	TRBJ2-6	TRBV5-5	CASSLDGSGANVLTF	TGTGCCAGCAGCCTCGACGGGTCTGGGGCCAACGTCCTGACTTTC
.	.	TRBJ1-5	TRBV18	CASSTGMQPQHF	TGTGCCAGCTCAACAGGGATGCAGCCCCAGCATTTT
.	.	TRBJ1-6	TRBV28	CASSLPGYNSPLHF	TGTGCCAGCAGTTTACCAGGTTATAATTCACCCCTCCACTTT
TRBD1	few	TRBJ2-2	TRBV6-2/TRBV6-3	CASSTTGGDTGELFF	TGTGCCAGCAGCACGACAGGGGGTGACACCGGGGAGCTGTTTTTT
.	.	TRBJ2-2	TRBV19	CASSPRLDGVGPGTGELFF	TGTGCCAGTAGTCCGCGACTAGACGGGGTAGGACCGGGAACCGGGGAGCTGTTTTTT
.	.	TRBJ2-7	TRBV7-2	CASSLAYRSGEQYF	TGTGCCAGCAGCTTAGCGTATAGATCGGGGGAGCAGTACTTC
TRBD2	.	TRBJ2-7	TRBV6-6	CASRLRGGEEQYF	TGTGCCAGCAGGCTCCGGGGGGGAGAAGAGCAGTACTTC
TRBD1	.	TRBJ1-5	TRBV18	CASSSQGNQPQHF	TGTGCCAGCTCATCACAGGGGAATCAGCCCCAGCATTTT
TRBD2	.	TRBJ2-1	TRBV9	CASSVGPPLAAANEQFF	TGTGCCAGCAGCGTAGGCCCCCCACTAGCGGCGGCGAATGAGCAGTTCTTC
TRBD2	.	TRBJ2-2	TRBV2	CASSAGLASHTGELFF	TGTGCCAGCAGTGCGGGACTAGCGTCACACACCGGGGAGCTGTTTTTT
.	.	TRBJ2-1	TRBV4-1	CASSQDQWLINSYNEQFF	TGCGCCAGCAGCCAAGATCAATGGCTGATTAATTCCTACAATGAGCAGTTCTTC
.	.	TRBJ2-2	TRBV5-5	CASSLLDSGAGELFF	TGTGCCAGCAGCTTGCTGGATTCGGGAGCGGGGGAGCTGTTTTTT
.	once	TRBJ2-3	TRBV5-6	CASSQTRDTQYF	TGTGCCAGCAGCCAAACTCGAGATACGCAGTATTTT